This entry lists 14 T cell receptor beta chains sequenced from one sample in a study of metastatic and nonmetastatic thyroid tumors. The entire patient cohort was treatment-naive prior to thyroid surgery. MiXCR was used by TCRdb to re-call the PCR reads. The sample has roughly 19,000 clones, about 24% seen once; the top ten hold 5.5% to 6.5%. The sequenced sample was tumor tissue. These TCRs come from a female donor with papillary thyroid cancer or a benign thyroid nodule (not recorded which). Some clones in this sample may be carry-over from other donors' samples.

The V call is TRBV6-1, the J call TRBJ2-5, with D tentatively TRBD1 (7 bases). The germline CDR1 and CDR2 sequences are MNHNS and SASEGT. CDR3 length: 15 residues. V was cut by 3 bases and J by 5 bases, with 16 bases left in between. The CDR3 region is CASSDRGEFPETQYF. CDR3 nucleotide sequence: TGTGCCAGCAGTGACAGGGGGGAGTTCCCCGAGACCCAGTACTTC.

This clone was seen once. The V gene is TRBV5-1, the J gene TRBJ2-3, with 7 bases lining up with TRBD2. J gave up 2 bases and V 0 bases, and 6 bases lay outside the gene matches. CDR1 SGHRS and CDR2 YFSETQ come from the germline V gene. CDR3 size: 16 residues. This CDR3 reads CASSLEPAGNTDTQYF. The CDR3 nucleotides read TGCGCCAGCAGCTTGGAGCCAGCGGGAAACACAGATACGCAGTATTTT. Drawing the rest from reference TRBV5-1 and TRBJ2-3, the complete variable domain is KAGVTQTPRYLIKTRGQQVTLSCSPISGHRSVSWYQQTPGQGLQFLFEYFSETQRNKGNFPGRFSGRQFSNSRSEMNVSTLELGDSALYLCASSLEPAGNTDTQYFGPGTRLTVL.

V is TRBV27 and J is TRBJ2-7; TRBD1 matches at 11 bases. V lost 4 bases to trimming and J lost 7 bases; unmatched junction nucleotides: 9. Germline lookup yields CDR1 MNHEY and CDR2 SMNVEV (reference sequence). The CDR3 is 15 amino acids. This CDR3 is CASSSRTGGFGEQYF. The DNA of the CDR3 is TGTGCCAGCAGTTCACGGACAGGGGGCTTCGGGGAGCAGTACTTC.

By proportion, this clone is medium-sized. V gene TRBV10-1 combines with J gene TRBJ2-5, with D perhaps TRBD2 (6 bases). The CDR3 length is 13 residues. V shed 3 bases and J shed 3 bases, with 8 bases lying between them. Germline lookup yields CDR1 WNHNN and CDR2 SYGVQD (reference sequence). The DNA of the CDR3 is TGCGCCAGCAGTGATCGGGGGAAAGAGACCCAGTACTTC. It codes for CASSDRGKETQYF.

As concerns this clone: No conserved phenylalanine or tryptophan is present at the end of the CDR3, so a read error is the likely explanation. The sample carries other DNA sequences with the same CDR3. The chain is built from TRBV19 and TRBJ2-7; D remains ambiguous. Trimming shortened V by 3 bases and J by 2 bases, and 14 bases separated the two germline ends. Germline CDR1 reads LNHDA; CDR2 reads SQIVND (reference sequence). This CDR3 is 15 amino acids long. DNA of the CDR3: TGTGCCAGTAGTATCGGTAGAGCGCAACCCTACGAGCAGTACTTA. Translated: CASSIGRAQPYEQYL.

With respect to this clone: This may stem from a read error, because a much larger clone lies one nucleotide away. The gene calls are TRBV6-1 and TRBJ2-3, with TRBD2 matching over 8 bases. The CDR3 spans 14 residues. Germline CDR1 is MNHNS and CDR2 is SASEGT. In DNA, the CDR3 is TGTGCCAGCCGCCGGACTAGCATGCCAGATACGCGGTATTTT. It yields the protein CASRRTSMPDTRYF.

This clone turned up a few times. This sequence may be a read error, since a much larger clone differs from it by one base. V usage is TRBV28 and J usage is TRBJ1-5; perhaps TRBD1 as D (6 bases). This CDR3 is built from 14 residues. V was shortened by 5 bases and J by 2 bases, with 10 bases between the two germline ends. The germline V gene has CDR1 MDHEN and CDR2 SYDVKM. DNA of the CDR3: TGTGCCAGCAGTCTCTACAGGGGCAATCAGCCCCAGCATTTT. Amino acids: CASSLYRGNQPQHF.

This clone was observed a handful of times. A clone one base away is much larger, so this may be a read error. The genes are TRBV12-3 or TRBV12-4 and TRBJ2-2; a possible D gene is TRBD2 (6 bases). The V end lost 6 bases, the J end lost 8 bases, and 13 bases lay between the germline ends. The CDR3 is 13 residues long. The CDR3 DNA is TGTGCCAGCAGAGAACGGGGGTGGGGGGAGCTGTTTTTT. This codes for CASRERGWGELFF.

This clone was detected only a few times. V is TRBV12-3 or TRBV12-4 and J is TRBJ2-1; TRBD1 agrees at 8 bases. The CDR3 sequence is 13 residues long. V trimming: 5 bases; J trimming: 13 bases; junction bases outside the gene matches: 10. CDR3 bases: TGTGCCAGCAGTCAGAGGACAGGGATCGATCAGTTCTTC. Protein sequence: CASSQRTGIDQFF.

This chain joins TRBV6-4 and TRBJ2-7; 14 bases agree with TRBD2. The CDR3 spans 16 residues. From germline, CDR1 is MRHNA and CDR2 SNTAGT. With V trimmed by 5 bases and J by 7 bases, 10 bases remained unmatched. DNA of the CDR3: TGTGCCAGCAGTCCCCCTGGGACTAGCGGGAGTGGAGAGCAGTACTTC. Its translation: CASSPPGTSGSGEQYF.

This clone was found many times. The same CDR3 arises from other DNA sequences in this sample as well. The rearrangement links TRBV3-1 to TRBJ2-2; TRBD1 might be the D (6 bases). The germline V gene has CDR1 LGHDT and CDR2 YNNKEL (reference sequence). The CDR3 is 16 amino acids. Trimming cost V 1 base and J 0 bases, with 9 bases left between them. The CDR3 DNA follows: TGTGCCAGCAGCCAAGTGGGGACAACGAACACCGGGGAGCTGTTTTTT. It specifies CASSQVGTTNTGELFF. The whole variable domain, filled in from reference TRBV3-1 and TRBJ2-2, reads DTAVSQTPKYLVTQMGNDKSIKCEQNLGHDTMYWYKQDSKKFLKIMFSYNNKELIINETVPNRFSPKSPDKAHLNLHINSLELGDSAVYFCASSQVGTTNTGELFFGEGSRLTVL.

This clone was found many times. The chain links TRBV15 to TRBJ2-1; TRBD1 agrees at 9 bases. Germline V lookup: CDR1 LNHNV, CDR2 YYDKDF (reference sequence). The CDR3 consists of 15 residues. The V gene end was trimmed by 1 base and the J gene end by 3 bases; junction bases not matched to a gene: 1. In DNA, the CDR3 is TGTGCCACCAGCAGAGGACAGGGGGTCTACAATGAGCAGTTCTTC. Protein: CATSRGQGVYNEQFF.

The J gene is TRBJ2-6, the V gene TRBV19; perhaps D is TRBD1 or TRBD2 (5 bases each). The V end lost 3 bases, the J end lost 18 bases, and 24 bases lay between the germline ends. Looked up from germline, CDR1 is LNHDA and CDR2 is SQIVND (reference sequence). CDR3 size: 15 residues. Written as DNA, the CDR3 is TGTGCCAGTAGTATTGCGGCGTCCGGGGCCAACGTACCGACTTTC. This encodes CASSIAASGANVPTF.

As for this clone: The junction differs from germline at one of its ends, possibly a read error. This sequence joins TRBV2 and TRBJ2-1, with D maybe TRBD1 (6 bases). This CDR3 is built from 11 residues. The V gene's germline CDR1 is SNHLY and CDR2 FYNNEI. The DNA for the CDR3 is TGTGCCAGATCAAGGGACAATGAACAGTTCTTC. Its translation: CARSRDNEQFF. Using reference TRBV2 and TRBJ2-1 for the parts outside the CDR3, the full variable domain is EPEVTQTPSHQVTQMGQEVILRCVPISNHLYFYWYRQILGQKVEFLVSFYNNEISEKSEIFDDQFSVERPDGSNFTLKIRSTKLEDSAMYFCARSRDNEQFFGPGTRLTVL.